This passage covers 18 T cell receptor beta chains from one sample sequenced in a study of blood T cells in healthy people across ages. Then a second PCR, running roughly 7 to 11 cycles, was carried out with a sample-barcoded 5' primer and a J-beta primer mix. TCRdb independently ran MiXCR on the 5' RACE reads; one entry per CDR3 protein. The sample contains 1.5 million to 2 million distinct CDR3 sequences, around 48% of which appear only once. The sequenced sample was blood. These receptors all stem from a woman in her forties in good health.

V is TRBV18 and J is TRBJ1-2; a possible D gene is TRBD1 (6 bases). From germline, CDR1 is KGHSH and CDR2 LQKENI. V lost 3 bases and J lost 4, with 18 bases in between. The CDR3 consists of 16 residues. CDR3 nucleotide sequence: TGTGCCAGCTCACCCCGACAGGACACCTTTGGCTATGGCTACACCTTC. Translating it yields CASSPRQDTFGYGYTF.

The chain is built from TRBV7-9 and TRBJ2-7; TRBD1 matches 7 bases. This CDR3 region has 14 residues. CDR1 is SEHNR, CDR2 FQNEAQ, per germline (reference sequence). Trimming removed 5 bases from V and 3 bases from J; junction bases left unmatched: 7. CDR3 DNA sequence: TGTGCCAGCAGCCCGGGACAGTTCGGCTACGAGCAGTACTTC. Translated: CASSPGQFGYEQYF.

CDR3 DNA: TGTGCCAGCAGCCTGGAGTCCGGTCCTATTAACTATGGCTACACCTTC. This sequence encodes CASSLESGPINYGYTF. The chain has TRBV7-2 and TRBJ1-2; D call uncertain. Trimming left V 5 bases short and J 1 base short, with 17 bases between. This CDR3 contains 16 residues. Germline CDR1 reads SGHTA; CDR2 reads FQGNSA.

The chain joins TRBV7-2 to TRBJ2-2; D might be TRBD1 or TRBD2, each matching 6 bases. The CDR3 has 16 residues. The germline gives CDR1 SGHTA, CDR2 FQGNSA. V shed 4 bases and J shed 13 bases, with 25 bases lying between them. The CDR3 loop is CASSCCGTQHRDGLFF. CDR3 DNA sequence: TGTGCCAGCAGCTGCTGCGGGACACAACACCGGGATGGGCTGTTTTTT.

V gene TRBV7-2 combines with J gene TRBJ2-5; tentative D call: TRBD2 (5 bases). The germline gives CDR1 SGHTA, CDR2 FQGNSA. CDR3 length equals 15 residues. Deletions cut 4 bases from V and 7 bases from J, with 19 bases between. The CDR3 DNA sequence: TGTGCCAGCAGCTCCAACACCCTAGCTGAGGTGACCCAGTACTTC. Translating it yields CASSSNTLAEVTQYF.

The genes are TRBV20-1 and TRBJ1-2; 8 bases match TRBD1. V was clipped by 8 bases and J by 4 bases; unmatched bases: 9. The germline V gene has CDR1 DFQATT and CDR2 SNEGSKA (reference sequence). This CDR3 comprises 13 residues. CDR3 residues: CSSRDRTFYGYTF. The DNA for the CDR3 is TGCAGTAGCCGGGACAGGACGTTCTATGGCTACACCTTC.

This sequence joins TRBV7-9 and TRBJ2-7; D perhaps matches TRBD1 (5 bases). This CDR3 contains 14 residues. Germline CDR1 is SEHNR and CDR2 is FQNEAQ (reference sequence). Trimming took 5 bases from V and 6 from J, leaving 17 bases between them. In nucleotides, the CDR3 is TGTGCCAGCAGCGCATCCAACGGACACGGCGAGCAGTACTTC. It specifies CASSASNGHGEQYF.

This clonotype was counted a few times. The CDR3 nucleotides are TGTGCCAGCAGCTCCCGGAGGGGGGCAACCTATAATTCACCCCTCCACTTT. Its translation: CASSSRRGATYNSPLHF. The chain joins TRBV7-2 to TRBJ1-6, with D maybe TRBD1 (6 bases). The CDR3 covers 17 residues. V was pared by 4 bases and J by 2 bases, with 15 bases between. CDR1 is SGHTA, CDR2 FQGNSA, per germline. The whole variable domain, filled in from reference TRBV7-2 and TRBJ1-6, reads GAGVSQSPSNKVTEKGKDVELRCDPISGHTALYWYRQSLGQGLEFLIYFQGNSAPDKSGLPSDRFSAERTGGSVSTLTIQRTQQEDSAVYLCASSSRRGATYNSPLHFGNGTRLTVT.

The CDR3, as DNA: TGTGCCAGCAGTCCGGGAGGGGGTGGAGGACAGCCCCAGCATTTT. This translates into CASSPGGGGGQPQHF. The chain links TRBV28 to TRBJ1-5; D might be TRBD1 (6 bases). Germline lookup yields CDR1 MDHEN and CDR2 SYDVKM. V was shortened by 5 bases and J by 7 bases, with 18 bases between the two germline ends. The CDR3 is 15 amino acids. Full variable domain (remainder filled in from reference TRBV28 and TRBJ1-5): DVKVTQSSRYLVKRTGEKVFLECVQDMDHENMFWYRQDPGLGLRLIYFSYDVKMKEKGDIPEGYSVSREKKERFSLILESASTNQTSMYLCASSPGGGGGQPQHFGDGTRLSIL.

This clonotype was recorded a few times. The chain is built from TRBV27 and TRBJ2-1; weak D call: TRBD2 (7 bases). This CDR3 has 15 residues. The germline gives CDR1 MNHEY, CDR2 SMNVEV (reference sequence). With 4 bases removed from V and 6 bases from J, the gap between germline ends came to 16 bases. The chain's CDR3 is CASSSRGGFGNEQFF. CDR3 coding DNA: TGTGCCAGCAGTTCGAGGGGGGGCTTTGGCAATGAGCAGTTCTTC.

CDR3 region: CASSFREVNYGYTF. CDR3 in DNA: TGCGCCAGCAGCTTCAGGGAGGTTAACTATGGCTACACCTTC. V usage is TRBV5-1 and J usage is TRBJ1-2, with D perhaps matching TRBD1 (5 bases). CDR1 SGHRS and CDR2 YFSETQ come from the germline V gene. The V end lost 2 bases, the J end lost 1 base, and 9 bases lay between the germline ends. This CDR3 region has 14 residues.

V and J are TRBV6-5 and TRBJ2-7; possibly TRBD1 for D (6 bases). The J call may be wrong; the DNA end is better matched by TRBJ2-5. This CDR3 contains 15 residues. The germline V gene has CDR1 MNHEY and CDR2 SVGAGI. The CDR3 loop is CASSYLRTEGATQYF. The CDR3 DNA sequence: TGTGCCAGCAGTTACTTAAGGACAGAAGGAGCGACCCAGTACTTC.

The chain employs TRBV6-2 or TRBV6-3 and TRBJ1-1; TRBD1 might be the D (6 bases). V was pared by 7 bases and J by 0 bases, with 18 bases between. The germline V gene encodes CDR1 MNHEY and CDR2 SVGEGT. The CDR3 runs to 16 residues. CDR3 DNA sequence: TGTGCCAGCACCTCTACCGGTTGGGGGCTGAACACTGAAGCTTTCTTT. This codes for CASTSTGWGLNTEAFF.

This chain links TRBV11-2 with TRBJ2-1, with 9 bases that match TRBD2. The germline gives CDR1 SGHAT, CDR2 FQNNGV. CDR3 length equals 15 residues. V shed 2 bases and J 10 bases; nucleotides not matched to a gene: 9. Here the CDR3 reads CASSLIAGAKGEQFF. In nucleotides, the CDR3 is TGTGCCAGCAGCTTAATAGCGGGGGCAAAGGGGGAGCAGTTCTTC.

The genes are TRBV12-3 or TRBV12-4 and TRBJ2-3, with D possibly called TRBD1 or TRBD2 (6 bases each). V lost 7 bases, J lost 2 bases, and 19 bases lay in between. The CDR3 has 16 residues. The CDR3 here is CASIASGGEHTDTQYF. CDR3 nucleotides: TGTGCCAGCATCGCATCCGGGGGCGAACACACAGATACGCAGTATTTT.

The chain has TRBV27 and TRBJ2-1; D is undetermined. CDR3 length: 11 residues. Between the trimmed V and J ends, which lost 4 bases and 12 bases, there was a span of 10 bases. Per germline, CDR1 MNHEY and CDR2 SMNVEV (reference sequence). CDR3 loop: CASSWGIMQFF. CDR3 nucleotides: TGTGCCAGCAGTTGGGGAATAATGCAGTTCTTC.

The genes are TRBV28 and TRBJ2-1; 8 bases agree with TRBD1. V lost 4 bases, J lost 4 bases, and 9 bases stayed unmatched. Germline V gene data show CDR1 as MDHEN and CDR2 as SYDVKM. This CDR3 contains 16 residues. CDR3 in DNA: TGTGCCAGCAGTTCCCCCAACAGGGGGTTATACAATGAGCAGTTCTTC. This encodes CASSSPNRGLYNEQFF.

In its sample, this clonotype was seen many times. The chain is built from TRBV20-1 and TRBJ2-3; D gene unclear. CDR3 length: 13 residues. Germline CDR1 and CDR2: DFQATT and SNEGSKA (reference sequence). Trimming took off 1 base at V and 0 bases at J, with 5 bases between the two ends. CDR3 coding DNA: TGCAGTGCTAGAGTTACCAGCACAGATACGCAGTATTTT. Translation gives CSARVTSTDTQYF.